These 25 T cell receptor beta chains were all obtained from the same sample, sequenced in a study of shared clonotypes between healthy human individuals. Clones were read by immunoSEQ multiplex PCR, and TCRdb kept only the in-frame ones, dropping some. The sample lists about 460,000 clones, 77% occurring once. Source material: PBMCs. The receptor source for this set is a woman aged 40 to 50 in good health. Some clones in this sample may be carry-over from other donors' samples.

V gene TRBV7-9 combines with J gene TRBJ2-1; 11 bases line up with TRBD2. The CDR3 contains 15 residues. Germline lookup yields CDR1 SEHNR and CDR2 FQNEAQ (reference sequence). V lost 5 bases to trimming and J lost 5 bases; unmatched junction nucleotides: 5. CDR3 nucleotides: TGTGCCAGCAGCAAACCGGGACTAGCGGACAATGAGCAGTTCTTC. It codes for CASSKPGLADNEQFF.

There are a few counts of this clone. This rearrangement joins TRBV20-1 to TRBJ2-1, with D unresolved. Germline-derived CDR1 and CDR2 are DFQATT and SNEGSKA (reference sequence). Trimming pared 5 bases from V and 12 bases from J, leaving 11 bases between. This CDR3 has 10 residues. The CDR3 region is CSAGPRGQFF. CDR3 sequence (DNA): TGCAGTGCTGGTCCTAGAGGGCAGTTCTTC.

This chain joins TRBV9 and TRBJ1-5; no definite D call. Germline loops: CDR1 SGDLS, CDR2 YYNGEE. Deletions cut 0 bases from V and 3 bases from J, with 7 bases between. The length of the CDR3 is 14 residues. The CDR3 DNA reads TGTGCCAGCAGCGTAGGGCACACCAATCAGCCCCAGCATTTT. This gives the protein CASSVGHTNQPQHF.

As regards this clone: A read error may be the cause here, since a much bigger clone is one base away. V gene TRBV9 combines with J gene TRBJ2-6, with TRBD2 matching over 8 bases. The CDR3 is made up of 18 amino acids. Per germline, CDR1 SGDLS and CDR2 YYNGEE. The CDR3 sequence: CAGSVAGSGSAGANVLTF. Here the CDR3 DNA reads TGTGCCGGCAGCGTAGCTGGAAGCGGGAGTGCTGGGGCCAACGTCCTGACTTTC. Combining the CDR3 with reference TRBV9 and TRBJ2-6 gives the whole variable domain DSGVTQTPKHLITATGQRVTLRCSPRSGDLSVYWYQQSLDQGLQFLIQYYNGEERAKGNILERFSAQQFPDLHSELNLSSLELGDSALYFCAGSVAGSGSAGANVLTFGAGSRLTVL.

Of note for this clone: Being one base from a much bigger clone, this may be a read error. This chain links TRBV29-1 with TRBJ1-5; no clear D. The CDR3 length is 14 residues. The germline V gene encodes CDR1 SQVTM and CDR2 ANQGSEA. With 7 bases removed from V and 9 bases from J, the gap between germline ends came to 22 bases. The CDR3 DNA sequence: TGCAGCGCCCCGGCTACCATCATGGATCGGCCCCAGCATTTT. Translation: CSAPATIMDRPQHF.

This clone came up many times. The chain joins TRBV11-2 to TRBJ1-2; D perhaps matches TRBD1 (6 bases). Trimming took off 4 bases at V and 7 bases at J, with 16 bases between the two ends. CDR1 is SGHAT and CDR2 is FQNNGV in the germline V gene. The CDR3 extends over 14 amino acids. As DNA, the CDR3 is TGTGCCAGCAGCTCCGGCCGGGGGGCGGGTGGCTACACCTTC. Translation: CASSSGRGAGGYTF. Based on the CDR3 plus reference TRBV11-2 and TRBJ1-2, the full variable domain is EAGVAQSPRYKIIEKRQSVAFWCNPISGHATLYWYQQILGQGPKLLIQFQNNGVVDDSQLPKDRFSAERLKGVDSTLKIQPAKLEDSAVYLCASSSGRGAGGYTFGSGTRLTVV.

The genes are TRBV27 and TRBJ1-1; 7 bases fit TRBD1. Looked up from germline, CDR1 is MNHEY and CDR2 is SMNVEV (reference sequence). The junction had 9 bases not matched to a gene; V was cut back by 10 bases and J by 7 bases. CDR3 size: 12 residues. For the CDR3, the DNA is TGTGCCACAAAAACAGGGGCCGGTGAAGCTTTCTTT. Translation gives CATKTGAGEAFF.

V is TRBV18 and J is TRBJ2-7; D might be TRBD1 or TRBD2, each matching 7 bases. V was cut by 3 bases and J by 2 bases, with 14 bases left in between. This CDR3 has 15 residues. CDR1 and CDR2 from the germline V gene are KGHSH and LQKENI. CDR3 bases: TGTGCCAGCTCACCTTCCCAGGGGGGGGCCTACGAGCAGTACTTC. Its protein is CASSPSQGGAYEQYF.

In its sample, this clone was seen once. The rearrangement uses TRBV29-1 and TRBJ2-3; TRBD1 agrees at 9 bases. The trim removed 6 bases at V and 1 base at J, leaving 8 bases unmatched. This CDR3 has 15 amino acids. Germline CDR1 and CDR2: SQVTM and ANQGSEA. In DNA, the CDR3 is TGCAGCGTCAATGGCCGGGACAGGGGCACAGATACGCAGTATTTT. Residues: CSVNGRDRGTDTQYF.

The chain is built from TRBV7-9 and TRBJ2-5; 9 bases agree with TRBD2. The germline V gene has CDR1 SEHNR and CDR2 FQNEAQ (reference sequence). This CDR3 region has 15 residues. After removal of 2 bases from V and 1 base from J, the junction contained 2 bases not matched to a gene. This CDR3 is CASSLLAGLQETQYF. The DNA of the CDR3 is TGTGCCAGCAGCTTACTAGCGGGACTCCAAGAGACCCAGTACTTC.

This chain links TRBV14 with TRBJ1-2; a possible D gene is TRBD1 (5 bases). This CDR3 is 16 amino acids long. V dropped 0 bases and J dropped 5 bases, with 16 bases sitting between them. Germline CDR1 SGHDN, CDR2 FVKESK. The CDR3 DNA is TGTGCCAGCAGCCAAGATTTAACAGGACTGGGTTATGGCTACACCTTC. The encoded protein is CASSQDLTGLGYGYTF.

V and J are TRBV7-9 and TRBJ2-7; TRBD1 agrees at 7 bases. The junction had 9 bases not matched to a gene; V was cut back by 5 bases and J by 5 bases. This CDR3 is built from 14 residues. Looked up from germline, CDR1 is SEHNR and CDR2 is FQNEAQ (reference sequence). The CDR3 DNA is TGTGCCAGCAGCCGAGGACAGGAATTCCACGAGCAGTACTTC. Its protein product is CASSRGQEFHEQYF.

The CDR3 DNA is TGTGCCAGCAGCGCAAGGACTAGCGGGAGGGAGTTCTTC. Its protein product is CASSARTSGREFF. The gene calls are TRBV7-2 and TRBJ2-1, with 15 bases fitting TRBD2. J gave up 14 bases and V 5 bases, and 4 bases lay outside the gene matches. CDR1 and CDR2 from the germline V gene are SGHTA and FQGNSA. This CDR3 comprises 13 residues.

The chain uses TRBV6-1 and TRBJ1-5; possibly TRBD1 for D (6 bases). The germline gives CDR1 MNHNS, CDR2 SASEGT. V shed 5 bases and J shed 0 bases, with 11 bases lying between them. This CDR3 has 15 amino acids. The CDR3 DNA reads TGTGCCAGCAGTCCAACAGGGAATAGCAATCAGCCCCAGCATTTT. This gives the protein CASSPTGNSNQPQHF.

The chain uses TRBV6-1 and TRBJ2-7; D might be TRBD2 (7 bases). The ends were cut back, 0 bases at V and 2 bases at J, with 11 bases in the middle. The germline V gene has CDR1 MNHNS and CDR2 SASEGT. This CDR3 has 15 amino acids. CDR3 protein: CASSEAGGAAYEQYF. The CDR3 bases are TGTGCCAGCAGTGAAGCAGGGGGGGCCGCCTACGAGCAGTACTTC.

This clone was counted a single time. The CDR3 region is CASSLNAGGYNEQFF. In nucleotides, the CDR3 is TGTGCCAGCAGCTTAAATGCGGGAGGGTACAATGAGCAGTTCTTC. The V gene is TRBV7-3, the J gene TRBJ2-1; 9 bases align to TRBD2. V lost 1 base to trimming and J lost 4 bases; unmatched junction nucleotides: 2. CDR3 length: 15 amino acids. Per germline, CDR1 SGHTA and CDR2 FQGTGA.

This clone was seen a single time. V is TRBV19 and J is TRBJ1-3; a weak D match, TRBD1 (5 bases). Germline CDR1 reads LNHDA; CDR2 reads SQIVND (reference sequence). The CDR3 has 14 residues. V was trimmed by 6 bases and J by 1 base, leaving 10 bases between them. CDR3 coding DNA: TGTGCCAGTAGCGACAGACCATCTGGAAACACCATATATTTT. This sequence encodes CASSDRPSGNTIYF.

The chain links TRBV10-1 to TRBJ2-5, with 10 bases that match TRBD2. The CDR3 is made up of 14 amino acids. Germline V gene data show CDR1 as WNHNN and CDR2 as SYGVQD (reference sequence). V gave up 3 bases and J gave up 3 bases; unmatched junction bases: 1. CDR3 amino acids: CASSEAGGEETQYF. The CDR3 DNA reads TGCGCCAGCAGTGAAGCGGGAGGGGAAGAGACCCAGTACTTC.

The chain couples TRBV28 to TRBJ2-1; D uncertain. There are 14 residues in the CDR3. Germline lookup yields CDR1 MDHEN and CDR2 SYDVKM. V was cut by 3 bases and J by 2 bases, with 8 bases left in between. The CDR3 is CASSLGLAYNEQFF. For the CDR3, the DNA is TGTGCCAGCAGTTTGGGCTTGGCCTACAATGAGCAGTTCTTC.

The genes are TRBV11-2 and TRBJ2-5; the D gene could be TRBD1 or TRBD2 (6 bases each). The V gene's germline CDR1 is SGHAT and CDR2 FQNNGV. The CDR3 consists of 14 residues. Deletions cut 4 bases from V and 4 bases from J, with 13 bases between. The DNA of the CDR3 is TGTGCCAGCAGCTCCCGACAGGAGGGAGAGACCCAGTACTTC. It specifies CASSSRQEGETQYF.

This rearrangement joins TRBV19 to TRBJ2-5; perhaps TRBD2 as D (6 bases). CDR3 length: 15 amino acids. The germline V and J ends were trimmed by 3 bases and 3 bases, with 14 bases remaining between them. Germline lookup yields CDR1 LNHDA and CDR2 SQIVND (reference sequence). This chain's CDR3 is CASSIGGTPKETQYF. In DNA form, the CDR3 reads TGTGCCAGTAGTATTGGGGGGACGCCAAAAGAGACCCAGTACTTC.

For the CDR3, the DNA is TGTGCCAGCAGCTTAGCTCCCGGGTCAATGGAGGAGCTGTTTTTT. It specifies CASSLAPGSMEELFF. The chain links TRBV7-2 to TRBJ2-2; D remains unclear. The V gene's germline CDR1 is SGHTA and CDR2 FQGNSA. The CDR3 covers 15 residues. V dropped 0 bases and J dropped 10 bases, with 15 bases sitting between them.

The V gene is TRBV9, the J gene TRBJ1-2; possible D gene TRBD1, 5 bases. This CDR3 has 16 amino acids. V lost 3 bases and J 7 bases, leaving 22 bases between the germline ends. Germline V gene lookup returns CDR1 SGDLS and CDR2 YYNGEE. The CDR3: CASSAGGHPGSFGYTF. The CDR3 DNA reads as TGTGCCAGCAGCGCCGGTGGACACCCCGGGTCCTTTGGCTACACCTTC.

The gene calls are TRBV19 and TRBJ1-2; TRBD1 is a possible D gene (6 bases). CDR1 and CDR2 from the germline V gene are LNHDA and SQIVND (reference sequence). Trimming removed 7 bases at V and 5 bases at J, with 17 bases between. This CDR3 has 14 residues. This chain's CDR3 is CASTPGAGVYGYTF. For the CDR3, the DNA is TGTGCCAGTACCCCAGGGGCCGGCGTTTATGGCTACACCTTC.

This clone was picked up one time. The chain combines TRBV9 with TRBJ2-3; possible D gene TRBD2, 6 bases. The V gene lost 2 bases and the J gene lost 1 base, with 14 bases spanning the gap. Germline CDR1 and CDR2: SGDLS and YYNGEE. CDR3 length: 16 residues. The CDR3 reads CASSVLAVDGTDTQYF. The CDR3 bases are TGTGCCAGCAGCGTTTTAGCGGTTGACGGCACAGATACGCAGTATTTT.